This T cell receptor beta chain emerged from a study of T-cell reconstitution after alpha-beta-depleted transplantation in children. TCRbeta library preparation incorporated unique molecular identifiers. Each CDR3 protein gets one entry after TCRdb re-called the PCR reads with MiXCR. The repertoire has approximately 350,000 distinct CDR3 sequences, approximately 12% of them found once; the top ten carry around 4.5%. In its sample, this clonotype was seen many times. The V gene lost 4 bases and the J gene lost 1 base, with 11 bases spanning the gap. Germline-derived CDR1 and CDR2 are SQVTM and ANQGSEA. The CDR3 spans 14 residues.

The sequence was collected from a human donor who donated a stem cell graft to a child with Fanconi anemia. The sample was PBMCs, taken from the stem cell graft. The V and J genes are TRBV29-1 and TRBJ1-5, with TRBD1 as a possible D gene (5 bases). The CDR3 protein is CSVVPGGSNQPQHF. Here the CDR3 DNA reads TGCAGCGTTGTCCCGGGGGGGAGCAATCAGCCCCAGCATTTT.